This T cell receptor beta chain originates from a study of response to subunit inactivated influenza vaccine. Study outcomes and limitations: Authors suggested each seasonal influenza vaccination recruits few new T cells.

TCRdb fed the RT-PCR reads into MiXCR, producing one record per CDR3 protein. This table has 500,000 or so distinct CDR3 sequences, 15% to 20% appearing once. The CDR3 extends over 16 amino acids. The V end lost 2 bases, the J end lost 2 bases, and 12 bases lay between the germline ends. Germline CDR1 and CDR2: KGHSH and LQKENI. In this sample, this clonotype turned up a few times. Its antigen is unidentified. The J gene is TRBJ2-2, the V gene TRBV18; D possibly corresponds to TRBD1 (6 bases). This sample comprised CD4+ T cells sorted from PBMCs, obtained approximately 25 months after vaccination. The sequence came from a man aged 50 to 75 who received an inactivated influenza vaccine. The CDR3 region has the DNA TGTGCCAGCTCACCAGCGCTCAGGGGAAACACCGGGGAGCTGTTTTTT. Translating gives CASSPALRGNTGELFF.